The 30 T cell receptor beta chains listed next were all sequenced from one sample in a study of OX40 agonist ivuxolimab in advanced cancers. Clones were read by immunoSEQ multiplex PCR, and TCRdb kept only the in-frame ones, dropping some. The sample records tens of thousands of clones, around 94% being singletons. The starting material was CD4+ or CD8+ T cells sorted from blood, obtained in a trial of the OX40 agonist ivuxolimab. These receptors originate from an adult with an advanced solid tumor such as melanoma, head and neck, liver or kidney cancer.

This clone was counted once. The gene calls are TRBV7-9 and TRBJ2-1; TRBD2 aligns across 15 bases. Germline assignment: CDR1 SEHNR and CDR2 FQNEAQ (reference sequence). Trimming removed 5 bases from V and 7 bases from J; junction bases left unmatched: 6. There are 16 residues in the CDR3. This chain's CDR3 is CASSPRTSGRENEQFF. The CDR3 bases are TGTGCCAGCAGCCCCCGGACTAGCGGGAGGGAAAATGAGCAGTTCTTC. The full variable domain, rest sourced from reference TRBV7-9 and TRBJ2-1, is DTGVSQNPRHKITKRGQNVTFRCDPISEHNRLYWYRQTLGQGPEFLTYFQNEAQLEKSRLLSDRFSAERPKGSFSTLEIQRTEQGDSAMYLCASSPRTSGRENEQFFGPGTRLTVL.

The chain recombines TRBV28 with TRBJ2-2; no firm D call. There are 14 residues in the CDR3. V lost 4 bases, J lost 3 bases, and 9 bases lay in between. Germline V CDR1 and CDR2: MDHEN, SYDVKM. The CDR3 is CASSYLGDTGELFF. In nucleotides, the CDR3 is TGTGCCAGCAGTTACCTAGGCGACACCGGGGAGCTGTTTTTT. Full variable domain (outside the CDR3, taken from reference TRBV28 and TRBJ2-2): DVKVTQSSRYLVKRTGEKVFLECVQDMDHENMFWYRQDPGLGLRLIYFSYDVKMKEKGDIPEGYSVSREKKERFSLILESASTNQTSMYLCASSYLGDTGELFFGEGSRLTVL.

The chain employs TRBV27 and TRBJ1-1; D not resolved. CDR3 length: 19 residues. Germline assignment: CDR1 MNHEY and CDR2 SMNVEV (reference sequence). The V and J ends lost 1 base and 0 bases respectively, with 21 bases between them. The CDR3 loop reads CASSLYPPVSTLMNTEAFF. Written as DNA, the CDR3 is TGTGCCAGCAGTTTATATCCTCCCGTTAGTACCCTGATGAACACTGAAGCTTTCTTT.

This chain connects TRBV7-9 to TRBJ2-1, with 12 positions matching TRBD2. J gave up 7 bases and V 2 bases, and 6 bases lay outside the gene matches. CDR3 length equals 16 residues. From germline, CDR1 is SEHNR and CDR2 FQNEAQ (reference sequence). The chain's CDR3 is CASSLPRLAGENEQFF. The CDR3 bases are TGTGCCAGCAGCTTACCTCGACTAGCGGGAGAAAATGAGCAGTTCTTC.

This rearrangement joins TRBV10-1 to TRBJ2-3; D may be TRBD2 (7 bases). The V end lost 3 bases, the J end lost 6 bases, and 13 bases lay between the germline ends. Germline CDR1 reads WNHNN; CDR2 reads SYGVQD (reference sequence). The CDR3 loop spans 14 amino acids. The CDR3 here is CASSEGGVGDTQYF. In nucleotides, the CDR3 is TGCGCCAGCAGTGAAGGGGGGGTTGGCGATACGCAGTATTTT.

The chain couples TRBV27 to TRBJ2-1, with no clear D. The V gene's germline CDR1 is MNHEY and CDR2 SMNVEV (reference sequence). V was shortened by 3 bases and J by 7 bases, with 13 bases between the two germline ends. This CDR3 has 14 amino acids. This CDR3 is CASSLAAVGNEQFF. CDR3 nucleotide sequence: TGTGCCAGCAGTTTGGCCGCCGTGGGGAATGAGCAGTTCTTC.

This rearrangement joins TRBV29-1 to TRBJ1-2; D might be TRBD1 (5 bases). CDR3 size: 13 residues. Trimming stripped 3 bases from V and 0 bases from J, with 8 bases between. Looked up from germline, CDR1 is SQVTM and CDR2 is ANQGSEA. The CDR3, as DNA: TGCAGCGTTGACCCGGGGCCTAACTATGGCTACACCTTC. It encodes CSVDPGPNYGYTF.

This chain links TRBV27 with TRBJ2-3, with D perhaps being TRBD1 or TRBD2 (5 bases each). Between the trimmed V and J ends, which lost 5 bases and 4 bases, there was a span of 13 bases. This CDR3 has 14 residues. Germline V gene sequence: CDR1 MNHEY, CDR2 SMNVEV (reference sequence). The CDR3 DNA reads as TGTGCCAGCAGTCGGGACCGAATACCAGATACGCAGTATTTT. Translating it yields CASSRDRIPDTQYF.

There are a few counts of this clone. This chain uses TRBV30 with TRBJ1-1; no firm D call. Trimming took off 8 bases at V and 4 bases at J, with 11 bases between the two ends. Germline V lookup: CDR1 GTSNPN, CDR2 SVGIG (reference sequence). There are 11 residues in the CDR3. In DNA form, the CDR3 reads TGTGCCGGAAGGGTTTCCACTGAAGCTTTCTTT. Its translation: CAGRVSTEAFF.

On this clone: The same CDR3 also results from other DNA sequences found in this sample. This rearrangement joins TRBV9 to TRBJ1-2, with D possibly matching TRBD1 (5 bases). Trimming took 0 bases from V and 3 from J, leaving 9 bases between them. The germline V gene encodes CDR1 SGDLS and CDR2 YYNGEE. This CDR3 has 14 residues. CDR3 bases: TGTGCCAGCAGCGTAGGAGGAGGGGACTATGGCTACACCTTC. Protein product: CASSVGGGDYGYTF.

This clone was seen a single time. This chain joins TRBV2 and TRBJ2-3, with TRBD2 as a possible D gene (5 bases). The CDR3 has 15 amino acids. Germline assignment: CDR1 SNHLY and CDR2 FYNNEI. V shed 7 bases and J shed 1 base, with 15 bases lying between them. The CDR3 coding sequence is TGTGCCAGCATTGGGTTGGACTTACGCACAGATACGCAGTATTTT. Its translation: CASIGLDLRTDTQYF. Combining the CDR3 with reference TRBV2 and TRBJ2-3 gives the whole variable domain EPEVTQTPSHQVTQMGQEVILRCVPISNHLYFYWYRQILGQKVEFLVSFYNNEISEKSEIFDDQFSVERPDGSNFTLKIRSTKLEDSAMYFCASIGLDLRTDTQYFGPGTRLTVL.

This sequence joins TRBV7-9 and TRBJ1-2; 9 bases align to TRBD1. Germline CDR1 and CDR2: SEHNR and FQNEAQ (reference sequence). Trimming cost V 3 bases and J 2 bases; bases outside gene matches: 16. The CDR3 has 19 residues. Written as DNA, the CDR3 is TGTGCCAGCAGCTTTAGTGCCGATTTCAGGGACAGGGAGAACTATGGCTACACCTTC. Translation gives CASSFSADFRDRENYGYTF.

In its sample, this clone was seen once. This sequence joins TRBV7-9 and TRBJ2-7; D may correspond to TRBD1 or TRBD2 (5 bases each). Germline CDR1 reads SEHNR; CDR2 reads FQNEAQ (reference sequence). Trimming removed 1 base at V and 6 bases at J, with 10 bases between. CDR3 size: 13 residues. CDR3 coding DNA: TGTGCCAGCAGCTTAGATGGGGACCTCGAGCAGTACTTC. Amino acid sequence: CASSLDGDLEQYF.

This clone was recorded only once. CDR3 in amino acids: CASSSPSTDTQYF. The DNA for the CDR3 is TGTGCCAGCAGTTCTCCAAGCACAGATACGCAGTATTTT. V and J are TRBV6-5 and TRBJ2-3; no firm D call. The germline V gene encodes CDR1 MNHEY and CDR2 SVGAGI. CDR3 length: 13 amino acids. V gave up 4 bases and J gave up 0 bases, with 5 bases separating them.

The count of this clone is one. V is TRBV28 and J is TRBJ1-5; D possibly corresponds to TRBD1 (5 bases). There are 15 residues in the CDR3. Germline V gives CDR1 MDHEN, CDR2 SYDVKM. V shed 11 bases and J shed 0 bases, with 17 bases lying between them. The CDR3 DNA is TGTGCCGGGGGAACAGGCACTTATAGCAATCAGCCCCAGCATTTT. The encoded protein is CAGGTGTYSNQPQHF.

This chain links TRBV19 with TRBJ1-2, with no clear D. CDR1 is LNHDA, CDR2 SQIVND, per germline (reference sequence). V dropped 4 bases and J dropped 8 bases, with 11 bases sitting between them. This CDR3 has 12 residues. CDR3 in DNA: TGTGCCAGTAGTAACCAAGAGAGAGGCTACACCTTC. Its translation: CASSNQERGYTF. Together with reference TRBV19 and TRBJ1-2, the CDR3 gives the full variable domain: DGGITQSPKYLFRKEGQNVTLSCEQNLNHDAMYWYRQDPGQGLRLIYYSQIVNDFQKGDIAEGYSVSREKKESFPLTVTSAQKNPTAFYLCASSNQERGYTFGSGTRLTVV.

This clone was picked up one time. The CDR3 spells CASMTSGLGPRETQYF. The CDR3, as DNA: TGTGCCAGCATGACCTCCGGTTTGGGACCCCGAGAGACCCAGTACTTC. The chain employs TRBV28 and TRBJ2-5; tentatively, D is TRBD1 or TRBD2 (5 bases each). Per germline, CDR1 MDHEN and CDR2 SYDVKM. V was trimmed by 7 bases and J by 4 bases, leaving 22 bases between them. The CDR3 has 16 amino acids.

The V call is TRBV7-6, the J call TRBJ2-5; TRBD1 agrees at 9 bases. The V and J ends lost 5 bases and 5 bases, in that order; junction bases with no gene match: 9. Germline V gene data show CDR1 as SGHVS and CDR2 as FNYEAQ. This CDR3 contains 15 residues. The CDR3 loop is CASSKKQGALETQYF. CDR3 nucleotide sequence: TGTGCCAGCAGCAAAAAACAGGGGGCCCTGGAGACCCAGTACTTC.

The CDR3 sequence is CASSIMMTGINYGYTF. CDR3 DNA sequence: TGTGCCAGTAGTATCATGATGACAGGGATTAACTATGGCTACACCTTC. The V call is TRBV19, the J call TRBJ1-2; 7 nucleotides match TRBD1. The CDR3 runs 16 residues. CDR1 is LNHDA, CDR2 SQIVND, per germline (reference sequence). The V and J ends lost 3 bases and 1 base, in that order; junction bases with no gene match: 8.

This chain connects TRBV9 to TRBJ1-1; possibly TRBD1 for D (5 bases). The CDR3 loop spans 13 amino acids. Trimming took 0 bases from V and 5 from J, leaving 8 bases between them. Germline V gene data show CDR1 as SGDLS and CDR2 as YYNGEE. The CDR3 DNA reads TGTGCCAGCAGCGTAGGTAGGGGAACTGAAGCTTTCTTT. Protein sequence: CASSVGRGTEAFF. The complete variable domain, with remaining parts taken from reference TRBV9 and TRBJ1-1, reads DSGVTQTPKHLITATGQRVTLRCSPRSGDLSVYWYQQSLDQGLQFLIQYYNGEERAKGNILERFSAQQFPDLHSELNLSSLELGDSALYFCASSVGRGTEAFFGQGTRLTVV.

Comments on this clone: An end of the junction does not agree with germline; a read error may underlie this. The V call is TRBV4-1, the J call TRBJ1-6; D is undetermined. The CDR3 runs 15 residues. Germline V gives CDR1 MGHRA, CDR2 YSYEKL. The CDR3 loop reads CASSQVGYYDSPLHF. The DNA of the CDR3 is TGCGCCAGCAGCCAAGTGGGGTACTATGATTCACCCCTCCACTTT.

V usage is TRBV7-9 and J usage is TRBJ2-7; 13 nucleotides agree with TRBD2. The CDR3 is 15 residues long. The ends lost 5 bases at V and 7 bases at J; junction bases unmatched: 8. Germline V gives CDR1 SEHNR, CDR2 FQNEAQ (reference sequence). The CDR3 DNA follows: TGTGCCAGCAGCCCCCGGACTAGCGGGAGTGAAGAGCAGTACTTC. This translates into CASSPRTSGSEEQYF.

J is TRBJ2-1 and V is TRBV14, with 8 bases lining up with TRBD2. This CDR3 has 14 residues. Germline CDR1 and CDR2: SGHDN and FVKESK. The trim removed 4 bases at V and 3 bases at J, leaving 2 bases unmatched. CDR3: CASSLTSGYNEQFF. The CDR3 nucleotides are TGTGCCAGCAGCCTCACTAGCGGCTACAATGAGCAGTTCTTC.

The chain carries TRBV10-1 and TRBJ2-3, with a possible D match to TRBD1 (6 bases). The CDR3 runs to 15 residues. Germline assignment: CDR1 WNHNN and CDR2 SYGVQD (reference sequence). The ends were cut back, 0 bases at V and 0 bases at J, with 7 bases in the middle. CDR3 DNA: TGCGCCAGCAGTGAGTCAGACAGGAGCACAGATACGCAGTATTTT. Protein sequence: CASSESDRSTDTQYF.

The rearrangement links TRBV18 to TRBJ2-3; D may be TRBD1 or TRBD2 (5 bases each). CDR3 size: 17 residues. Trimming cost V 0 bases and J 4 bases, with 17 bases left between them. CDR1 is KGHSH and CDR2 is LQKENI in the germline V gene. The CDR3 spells CASSPPGIGAGSDTQYF. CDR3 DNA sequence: TGTGCCAGCTCACCACCAGGCATCGGGGCCGGGTCAGATACGCAGTATTTT.

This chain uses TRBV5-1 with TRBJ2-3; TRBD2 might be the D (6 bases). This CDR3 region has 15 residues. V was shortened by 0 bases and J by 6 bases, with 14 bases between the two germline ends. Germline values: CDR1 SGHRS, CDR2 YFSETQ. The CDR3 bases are TGCGCCAGCAGCTTGGCTGAGACTAGTGCGGATACGCAGTATTTT. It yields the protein CASSLAETSADTQYF.

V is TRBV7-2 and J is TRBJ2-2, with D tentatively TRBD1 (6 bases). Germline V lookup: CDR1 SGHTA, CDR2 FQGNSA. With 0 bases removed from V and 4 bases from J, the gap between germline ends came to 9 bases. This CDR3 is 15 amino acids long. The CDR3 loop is CASSLAQGGTGELFF. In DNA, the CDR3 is TGTGCCAGCAGCTTAGCACAGGGCGGCACCGGGGAGCTGTTTTTT.

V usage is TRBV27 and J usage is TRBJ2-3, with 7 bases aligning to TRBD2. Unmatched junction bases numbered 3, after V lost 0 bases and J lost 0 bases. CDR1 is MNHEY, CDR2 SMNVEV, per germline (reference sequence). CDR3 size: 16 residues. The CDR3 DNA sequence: TGTGCCAGCAGTTTATCGGGACTATCTAGCACAGATACGCAGTATTTT. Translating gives CASSLSGLSSTDTQYF.

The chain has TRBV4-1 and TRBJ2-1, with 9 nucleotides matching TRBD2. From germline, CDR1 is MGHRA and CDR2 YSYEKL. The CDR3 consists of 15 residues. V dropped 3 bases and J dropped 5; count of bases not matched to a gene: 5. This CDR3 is CASSHVAGANNEQFF. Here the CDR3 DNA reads TGCGCCAGCAGCCACGTAGCGGGGGCGAACAATGAGCAGTTCTTC.

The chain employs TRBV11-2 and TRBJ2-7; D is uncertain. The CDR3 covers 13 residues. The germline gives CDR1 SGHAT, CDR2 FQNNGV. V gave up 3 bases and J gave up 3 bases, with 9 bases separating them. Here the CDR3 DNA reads TGTGCCAGCAGCTTCGCGAGCTTCTACGAGCAGTACTTC. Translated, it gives CASSFASFYEQYF.